Listed here are 2 T cell receptor beta chains from one sample, sequenced in a study of blood T cell repertoires in COVID-19. Profiling relied on immunoSEQ multiplex PCR, and the TCRdb table lists in-frame clones only, not all of them. The table lists hundreds of thousands of clones, approximately 90% of them singletons, with around 1.2% in the top ten. The sequenced sample consisted of PBMCs or T cells enriched from blood (not recorded which). These receptors originate from a woman between 40 and 55 years old with acute COVID-19.

This chain connects TRBV30 to TRBJ2-7; D not certain. V was trimmed by 2 bases and J by 2 bases, leaving 19 bases between them. From germline, CDR1 is GTSNPN and CDR2 SVGIG (reference sequence). The CDR3 contains 16 residues. CDR3 nucleotide sequence: TGTGCCTGGAGTACGACCCGAGGTCCCCTTACCTACGAGCAGTACTTC. It encodes CAWSTTRGPLTYEQYF.

The J gene is TRBJ2-1, the V gene TRBV18, with D unclear. The CDR3 has 16 amino acids. V lost 6 bases and J lost 0, with 15 bases in between. Per the germline V gene, CDR1 is KGHSH and CDR2 is LQKENI. The CDR3 here is CASSPMMSSSYNEQFF. In DNA form, the CDR3 reads TGTGCCAGCTCTCCGATGATGTCCAGCTCCTACAATGAGCAGTTCTTC.